Below, 28 T cell receptor beta chains from the same sample are listed, as sequenced in a study of shared clonotypes between healthy human individuals. Clones were read by immunoSEQ multiplex PCR, and TCRdb kept only the in-frame ones, dropping some. Of some 650,000 clones in the sample, 95% to 98% are singletons; the top ten hold approximately 0.057%. What was sequenced was naive CD4+ T cells sorted from blood. Subset reported: CD45RA+ positively selected. These receptors were taken from a woman aged 25-40 years in good health.

This chain connects TRBV15 to TRBJ2-3; the match to TRBD2 covers 9 bases. The CDR3 has 15 amino acids. V lost 8 bases and J lost 6; bases outside the gene matches: 12. Germline V gives CDR1 LNHNV, CDR2 YYDKDF (reference sequence). DNA for the CDR3: TGTGCCACCGCTCCTAGCGGGATAAGGGGGGATACGCAGTATTTT. Its translation is CATAPSGIRGDTQYF.

The chain couples TRBV14 to TRBJ2-5; 11 nucleotides align to TRBD2. Trimming at V came to 4 bases and at J to 2 bases, leaving 3 bases not matched to a gene. CDR1 SGHDN and CDR2 FVKESK come from the germline V gene. The CDR3 extends over 15 amino acids. The CDR3 spells CASSPGLAVQETQYF. In nucleotides, the CDR3 is TGTGCCAGCAGCCCGGGACTAGCGGTGCAAGAGACCCAGTACTTC.

This rearrangement joins TRBV27 to TRBJ1-1; D gene uncertain. Deletions cut 3 bases from V and 6 bases from J, with 11 bases between. Germline-derived CDR1 and CDR2 are MNHEY and SMNVEV (reference sequence). The CDR3 is 13 residues long. CDR3 region: CASSFDGGSEAFF. The CDR3 coding sequence is TGTGCCAGCAGTTTCGACGGTGGGTCTGAAGCTTTCTTT.

The V and J genes are TRBV19 and TRBJ1-5; perhaps TRBD1 as D (5 bases). The V end lost 4 bases, the J end lost 4 bases, and 14 bases lay between the germline ends. The CDR3 totals 15 residues. The germline gives CDR1 LNHDA, CDR2 SQIVND (reference sequence). DNA for the CDR3: TGTGCCAGTAGTACACGAGGGACGGGGAATCAGCCCCAGCATTTT. It yields the protein CASSTRGTGNQPQHF. The full variable domain, completed using reference TRBV19 and TRBJ1-5, is DGGITQSPKYLFRKEGQNVTLSCEQNLNHDAMYWYRQDPGQGLRLIYYSQIVNDFQKGDIAEGYSVSREKKESFPLTVTSAQKNPTAFYLCASSTRGTGNQPQHFGDGTRLSIL.

This chain links TRBV7-2 with TRBJ2-7, with no clear D. The CDR3 loop spans 15 amino acids. Trimming shortened V by 5 bases and J by 2 bases, and 16 bases separated the two germline ends. CDR1 is SGHTA, CDR2 FQGNSA, per germline. CDR3 sequence reads: CASSPLAKPPYEQYF. The CDR3 bases are TGTGCCAGCAGCCCATTAGCCAAGCCCCCCTACGAGCAGTACTTC.

The chain employs TRBV2 and TRBJ1-2; no clear D gene. From germline, CDR1 is SNHLY and CDR2 FYNNEI. The CDR3 is 13 amino acids. The germline V and J ends were trimmed by 2 bases and 4 bases, with 8 bases remaining between them. CDR3 coding DNA: TGTGCCAGCAGTGAATCCCCTCGCTATGGCTACACCTTC. Amino acid sequence: CASSESPRYGYTF. Using reference TRBV2 and TRBJ1-2 for the parts outside the CDR3, the full variable domain is EPEVTQTPSHQVTQMGQEVILRCVPISNHLYFYWYRQILGQKVEFLVSFYNNEISEKSEIFDDQFSVERPDGSNFTLKIRSTKLEDSAMYFCASSESPRYGYTFGSGTRLTVV.

The V and J genes are TRBV11-2 and TRBJ2-3; 7 nucleotides line up with TRBD2. Trimming at V came to 2 bases and at J to 5 bases, leaving 7 bases not matched to a gene. Germline lookup yields CDR1 SGHAT and CDR2 FQNNGV. The CDR3 contains 15 residues. CDR3 nucleotides: TGTGCCAGCAGCTTACTCGCGGGAGATCTAGATACGCAGTATTTT. Amino acid sequence: CASSLLAGDLDTQYF. The whole variable domain, remainder taken from reference TRBV11-2 and TRBJ2-3, is EAGVAQSPRYKIIEKRQSVAFWCNPISGHATLYWYQQILGQGPKLLIQFQNNGVVDDSQLPKDRFSAERLKGVDSTLKIQPAKLEDSAVYLCASSLLAGDLDTQYFGPGTRLTVL.

The chain recombines TRBV6-5 with TRBJ2-2; the D is unclear. CDR1 and CDR2 from the germline V gene are MNHEY and SVGAGI. Trimming left V 2 bases short and J 1 base short, with 5 bases between. There are 14 residues in the CDR3. CDR3 sequence: CASSYRRNTGELFF. In DNA form, the CDR3 reads TGTGCCAGCAGTTACCGGAGGAACACCGGGGAGCTGTTTTTT.

The rearrangement links TRBV10-3 to TRBJ1-1; TRBD1 might be the D (6 bases). Germline V lookup: CDR1 ENHRY, CDR2 SYGVKD. V was cut by 7 bases and J by 1 base, with 13 bases left in between. The CDR3 consists of 14 residues. The chain's CDR3 is CAITLRQANTEAFF. The DNA for the CDR3 is TGTGCCATCACTCTCCGACAGGCGAACACTGAAGCTTTCTTT.

The V gene is TRBV10-3, the J gene TRBJ2-5; 10 nucleotides agree with TRBD1. This CDR3 is 14 amino acids long. The germline CDR1 and CDR2 sequences are ENHRY and SYGVKD. Losses at the gene ends were 6 bases for V and 4 bases for J; bases not matched to a gene: 5. CDR3 in DNA: TGTGCCATCAGATGGGACAGGGGCGGAGAGACCCAGTACTTC. Residues: CAIRWDRGGETQYF.

This rearrangement joins TRBV7-9 to TRBJ2-7; D is undetermined. Per the germline V gene, CDR1 is SEHNR and CDR2 is FQNEAQ (reference sequence). CDR3 length: 14 amino acids. The ends were cut back, 3 bases at V and 0 bases at J, with 9 bases in the middle. The CDR3 DNA reads as TGTGCCAGCAGCTTTATGGGTAGCTCCTACGAGCAGTACTTC. Amino acids: CASSFMGSSYEQYF.

This chain uses TRBV25-1 with TRBJ2-7; 11 nucleotides match TRBD1. The CDR3 has 14 amino acids. Germline V lookup: CDR1 MGHDK, CDR2 SYGVNS. With V trimmed by 7 bases and J by 6 bases, 8 bases remained unmatched. CDR3 sequence (DNA): TGTGCCAGCAATCTCGGGACAGGGGGTGGCGAGCAGTACTTC. It specifies CASNLGTGGGEQYF.

The rearrangement uses TRBV9 and TRBJ2-1, with a possible D match to TRBD2 (6 bases). The ends were cut back, 4 bases at V and 0 bases at J, with 20 bases in the middle. The CDR3 runs to 18 residues. Germline V lookup: CDR1 SGDLS, CDR2 YYNGEE. The DNA of the CDR3 is TGTGCCAGCAGCCCCCGTTGGAGGCGGGAACACTCCTACAATGAGCAGTTCTTC. It is translated as CASSPRWRREHSYNEQFF.

This chain joins TRBV5-4 and TRBJ2-7, with 11 bases fitting TRBD2. The J segment lost 6 bases and the V segment lost 4 bases, leaving 15 bases of the junction unmatched. CDR3 size: 17 residues. Germline loops: CDR1 SGHNT, CDR2 YYREEE (reference sequence). The CDR3 DNA is TGTGCCAGCAGCCCCCAGCCTAGCGGGAGGAACAAAGGCGAGCAGTACTTC. This gives the protein CASSPQPSGRNKGEQYF.

The rearrangement links TRBV28 to TRBJ2-2; maybe TRBD2 (6 bases). Between the trimmed V and J ends, which lost 3 bases and 4 bases, there was a span of 12 bases. Looked up from germline, CDR1 is MDHEN and CDR2 is SYDVKM. This CDR3 region has 15 residues. CDR3 sequence (DNA): TGTGCCAGCAGTTTTTCGGGAGTCGGCACCGGGGAGCTGTTTTTT. It yields the protein CASSFSGVGTGELFF.

CDR3 DNA: TGTGCCAGCAGCTTGGACAGTAAATATGGCTACACCTTC. Translation gives CASSLDSKYGYTF. This chain joins TRBV7-9 and TRBJ1-2; tentatively, D is TRBD1 (6 bases). The germline V and J ends were trimmed by 3 bases and 5 bases, with 10 bases remaining between them. This CDR3 contains 13 residues. In germline, CDR1 is SEHNR, CDR2 FQNEAQ (reference sequence).

This clone was seen a single time. The V and J genes are TRBV29-1 and TRBJ2-7; D is uncertain. The CDR3 sequence is 13 residues long. Per the germline V gene, CDR1 is SQVTM and CDR2 is ANQGSEA. Trimming pared 7 bases from V and 0 bases from J, leaving 13 bases between. CDR3 coding DNA: TGCAGCGCCTACTACAAAAACTCCTACGAGCAGTACTTC. It specifies CSAYYKNSYEQYF.

The chain is built from TRBV5-1 and TRBJ2-1, with 7 bases aligning to TRBD1. V gave up 5 bases and J gave up 13 bases; unmatched junction bases: 12. The CDR3 sequence is 13 residues long. CDR1 is SGHRS and CDR2 is YFSETQ in the germline V gene. In DNA form, the CDR3 reads TGCGCCAGCAGTTTCCAGGGGGAGACGGATCAGTTCTTC. Protein product: CASSFQGETDQFF.

This chain uses TRBV28 with TRBJ1-5; 7 bases align to TRBD1. Germline V gene data show CDR1 as MDHEN and CDR2 as SYDVKM. The CDR3 totals 13 residues. Losses at the gene ends were 3 bases for V and 9 bases for J; bases not matched to a gene: 5. In DNA form, the CDR3 reads TGTGCCAGCAGTTTTGGGTACAGGGGGCCCCAGCATTTT. Amino acids: CASSFGYRGPQHF.

The V gene is TRBV2, the J gene TRBJ2-2; tentative D call: TRBD2 (6 bases). V lost 4 bases, J lost 5 bases, and 14 bases lay in between. This CDR3 spans 15 amino acids. Germline-derived CDR1 and CDR2 are SNHLY and FYNNEI. This CDR3 is CASSGLASVTGELFF. The DNA of the CDR3 is TGTGCCAGCAGTGGCTTGGCTAGCGTTACCGGGGAGCTGTTTTTT.

This sequence joins TRBV2 and TRBJ1-5, with D hard to call. The germline gives CDR1 SNHLY, CDR2 FYNNEI. Deletions cut 5 bases from V and 4 bases from J, with 15 bases between. This CDR3 is 15 amino acids long. The CDR3 protein is CASSSAWVNNQPQHF. CDR3 nucleotides: TGTGCCAGCAGTTCCGCATGGGTGAATAATCAGCCCCAGCATTTT.

The chain recombines TRBV14 with TRBJ2-7; 10 bases fit TRBD2. The germline gives CDR1 SGHDN, CDR2 FVKESK. V was clipped by 4 bases and J by 2 bases; unmatched bases: 5. The CDR3 has 15 residues. The CDR3 DNA reads as TGTGCCAGCAGCCCAGGACTAGCGGTAACCTACGAGCAGTACTTC. Amino acids: CASSPGLAVTYEQYF.

The V and J genes are TRBV6-5 and TRBJ1-5; D not resolved. The V and J ends lost 0 bases and 5 bases respectively, with 8 bases between them. Germline CDR1 reads MNHEY; CDR2 reads SVGAGI. The CDR3 is 14 residues long. CDR3 coding DNA: TGTGCCAGCAGTTACTCGCTGTATCATCAGCCCCAGCATTTT. Protein: CASSYSLYHQPQHF.

The chain's CDR3 is CASSEGVRNSPLHF. The DNA for the CDR3 is TGTGCCAGCAGTGAGGGGGTTCGGAATTCACCCCTCCACTTT. The chain is built from TRBV2 and TRBJ1-6, with D possibly TRBD1 on 5 matching bases. Germline CDR1 SNHLY, CDR2 FYNNEI. CDR3 length: 14 amino acids. Trimming removed 3 bases from V and 7 bases from J, with 10 bases in between.

The chain carries TRBV10-1 and TRBJ2-3; 7 nucleotides agree with TRBD2. The V gene's germline CDR1 is WNHNN and CDR2 SYGVQD (reference sequence). The CDR3 covers 14 residues. The V segment lost 7 bases and the J segment 4 bases; nucleotides outside the gene matches: 8. The CDR3 DNA reads as TGCGCCAGCAATTCCGGGAGGTTTCCAGATACGCAGTATTTT. Translation: CASNSGRFPDTQYF.

This sequence joins TRBV30 and TRBJ2-3; D is ambiguous. The CDR3 runs 11 residues. The ends were cut back, 8 bases at V and 5 bases at J, with 11 bases in the middle. Per the germline V gene, CDR1 is GTSNPN and CDR2 is SVGIG (reference sequence). CDR3 loop: CARSEEDTQYF. In nucleotides, the CDR3 is TGTGCCCGGTCCGAAGAAGATACGCAGTATTTT.

The genes are TRBV2 and TRBJ2-7, with D possibly matching TRBD2 (6 bases). CDR3 length equals 13 residues. In germline, CDR1 is SNHLY, CDR2 FYNNEI. V was shortened by 11 bases and J by 2 bases, with 16 bases between the two germline ends. The CDR3 bases are TGTGCCGGACAAGGAGGGATTACCTACGAGCAGTACTTC. The encoded protein is CAGQGGITYEQYF.

The chain recombines TRBV19 with TRBJ2-2, with TRBD1 matching 7 bases. From germline, CDR1 is LNHDA and CDR2 SQIVND (reference sequence). V lost 2 bases, J lost 6 bases, and 6 bases stayed unmatched. There are 15 residues in the CDR3. The CDR3 nucleotides read TGTGCCAGTAGTATAAATCTCGGGACAGCCGGGGAGCTGTTTTTT. The encoded protein is CASSINLGTAGELFF.